This TCR beta chain was recorded in a study of T cell repertoires in cytomegalovirus infection. The overall study: The authors relied on CMV epitopes, both recently identified HLA-C-restricted and well-studied HLA-B-restricted. Indications of both CMV infection and matching HLA type were provided by public TCR beta signatures.

CDR3 size: 17 residues. Germline loops: CDR1 MNHEY, CDR2 SVGAGI. The J segment lost 2 bases and the V segment lost 3 bases, leaving 10 bases of the junction unmatched. A few counts support this clonotype. Its antigen is not known. The study, taken as a whole, reports: Frequencies of public TCR beta families were cumulated, and this identified carriers of CMV plus the relevant HLA. In two of eight donors, the top clonotype was HLA-C-restricted CMV-specific.

One entry per CDR3 protein results from TCRdb running MiXCR on the reads. Among approximately 1,000,000 distinct CDR3 sequences listed, approximately 32% were seen once. This clonotype was sampled from a human donor in good health (CMV status not recorded). Some clones in this sample may be carry-over from other donors' samples. This sequence joins TRBV6-5 and TRBJ2-3; 8 bases are a match to TRBD1. Sample: cultured CD8+ T cells from PBMCs, taken from culture after CMV antigen stimulation. The CDR3 loop is CASSYSRTGLTTDTQYF. Written as DNA, the CDR3 is TGTGCCAGCAGTTATTCCCGGACAGGGTTAACCACAGATACGCAGTATTTT.